The rows below give T cell receptor beta chains drawn from one sample of a study of Graves' ophthalmopathy and Graves' hyperthyroidism. TCRdb re-called the multiplex PCR reads with MiXCR, one entry per CDR3 protein. The sample records around 1.1 million distinct CDR3 sequences, about 36% being singletons. The sample was peripheral blood or thyroid tissue (not recorded which). These receptor sequences come from an adult man with Graves' hyperthyroidism. The CDR3 runs from the conserved cysteine through the conserved F or W. D genes are given only for firm matches. Where a row states a size, it is once, few, many or the class of an expanded clone; other rows omit it.

V	size	D	J	DNA	CDR3
TRBV10-3	many	-	TRBJ1-2	TGTGCCATCAGCCTTCAGACAGGCCGGCTCTATGGCTACACCTTC	CAISLQTGRLYGYTF
TRBV7-8	few	TRBD2	TRBJ2-7	TGTGCCAGCAGCACGACTAGCGGGGGCCCTGCCAGTGGCGAGCAGTACTTC	CASSTTSGGPASGEQYF
TRBV18	many	-	TRBJ2-7	TGTGCCAGCAGCCCCCCGGGGGATTACGAGCAGTACTTC	CASSPPGDYEQYF
TRBV15	-	-	TRBJ2-2	TGTGCCACCAGCAGAGATTGGGAGCTGTTTTTT	CATSRDWELFF
TRBV7-2	once	-	TRBJ2-2	TGTGCCAGCAGTGGTATCCTCACCGGGGAGCTGTTTTTT	CASSGILTGELFF
TRBV19	-	-	TRBJ2-7	TGTGCCAGTAGTATAGTCCCTACAGGGATCAACGAGCAGTACTTC	CASSIVPTGINEQYF
TRBV7-9	many	-	TRBJ1-4	TGTGCCAGCAGCCTTACAGCGAGAGAACTGTTTTTT	CASSLTARELFF
TRBV20-1	few	-	TRBJ2-6	TGCAGTGCTAGAGGGGGGGGGCCCAACACTGAAGCTTTC	CSARGGGPNTEAF
TRBV20-1	few	TRBD1	TRBJ1-2	TGCAGTGCTACCCACCCCCGAGACAGGGGGGTCTCTAACTATGGCTACACCTTC	CSATHPRDRGVSNYGYTF
TRBV12-3/TRBV12-4	-	-	TRBJ2-5	TGTGCCAGCAGTCCGTCGGGGCAGCAAGAGACCCAGTACTTC	CASSPSGQQETQYF
TRBV7-2	-	-	TRBJ1-1	TGTGCCAGCAGACGAAGTGCAGTCATGAACACTGAAGCTTTCTTT	CASRRSAVMNTEAFF
TRBV20-1	many	-	TRBJ1-3	TGCAGTGCTAGCGGCACCTCCTCTGGAAACACCATATATTTT	CSASGTSSGNTIYF
TRBV15	-	-	TRBJ1-4	TGTGCCACCAGCAGTGAACGGGGGAATGAAAAACTGTTTTTT	CATSSERGNEKLFF
TRBV15	many	-	TRBJ2-2	TGTGCCACCAGCAGAGGGGCCGGGGAGCTGTTTTTT	CATSRGAGELFF
TRBV11-2	many	-	TRBJ1-4	TGTGCCAGCACCCCGGTGCGGGGTCGGGTTGAAAAACTGTTTTTT	CASTPVRGRVEKLFF
TRBV10-3	many	TRBD1	TRBJ2-5	TGTGCCATCAGCCAACAGGGGGGCGCCGAGACCCAGTACTTC	CAISQQGGAETQYF
TRBV6-2/TRBV6-3	few	-	TRBJ2-7	TGTGCCAGCAGTTATGAGTCCTCCTACGAGCAGTACTTC	CASSYESSYEQYF
TRBV30	-	TRBD1	TRBJ1-1	TGTGCCTGGAGTGCCCGACAGGGTGCTTTCTTT	CAWSARQGAFF
TRBV29-1	once	-	TRBJ1-2	TGCAGCGTTGACGGCAGGCGGAGAGATACTAACTATGGCTACACCTTC	CSVDGRRRDTNYGYTF
TRBV20-1	-	-	TRBJ2-2	TGCAGTGCTACCGGGACAAAGAACACCGGGGAGCTGTTTTTT	CSATGTKNTGELFF
TRBV29-1	-	TRBD1	TRBJ2-7	TGCAGAGTCATTGGACAGGGGGCTGACGAGCAGTACTTC	CRVIGQGADEQYF
TRBV7-7	-	-	TRBJ2-2	TGTGCTAGCAGCTTAGGTTACCCAGGCGTCGGGGAGCTGTTTTTT	CASSLGYPGVGELFF
TRBV19	-	TRBD1	TRBJ2-7	TGTGCCAGTAGTATCATACAGGGGTACTACGAGCAGTACTTC	CASSIIQGYYEQYF
TRBV15	-	-	TRBJ2-7	TGTGCCACCAGCAGCTCCCGACTTGGAGACCTCGAGCAGTACTTC	CATSSSRLGDLEQYF
TRBV29-1	many	-	TRBJ1-1	TGCAGCGTGGGAGGTTGGAACACTGAAGCTTTCTTT	CSVGGWNTEAFF
TRBV10-3	many	-	TRBJ2-7	TGTGCCATCAGTGAGTCGATTGGAAAGTACGAGCAGTACTTC	CAISESIGKYEQYF
TRBV5-1	-	-	TRBJ2-3	TGCGCCAGCAGCTTGTACACACAGGGCCGCACAGATACGCAGTATTTT	CASSLYTQGRTDTQYF
TRBV15	-	-	TRBJ2-5	TGTGCCACCAGCAGAGATATAGGGTATCGAGAGACCCAGTACTTC	CATSRDIGYRETQYF
TRBV7-2	many	TRBD1	TRBJ2-7	TGTGCCAGCAGCTTAGGAGGGGGCAAGACTTACGAGCAGTACTTC	CASSLGGGKTYEQYF
TRBV7-8	-	-	TRBJ2-2	TGTGCCAGCAGCCCGCCGTATTGGGGAGTGGACACCGGGGAGCTGTTTTTT	CASSPPYWGVDTGELFF
TRBV7-8	many	-	TRBJ2-5	TGTGCCAGCAGCCCAAGGGTAGGGTTCGAGACCCAGTACTTC	CASSPRVGFETQYF
TRBV5-1	-	-	TRBJ1-1	TGCGCCAGCAGCCGAGGGGGTTTGAACACTGGAGCTTTCTTT	CASSRGGLNTGAFF
TRBV6-5	many	-	TRBJ1-6	TGTGCCAGCAGTTATTCAGTGTGGAATTCACCCCTCCACTTT	CASSYSVWNSPLHF
TRBV27	-	-	TRBJ1-2	TGTGCCAGCAGTTTATCGGCAGTTAACTATGGCTACACCTTC	CASSLSAVNYGYTF
TRBV5-1	-	TRBD1	TRBJ2-5	TGCGCCAGCAGCTTGGCAGGGGGCGAACAGCCCCAGTACTTC	CASSLAGGEQPQYF
TRBV20-1	-	TRBD2	TRBJ2-2	TGCAGTGCTAGAGATCCAAGGAGCGGGAGGGCCAGCACCGGGGAGCTGTTTTTT	CSARDPRSGRASTGELFF
TRBV25-1	-	-	TRBJ1-5	TGTGCCAGCGGAAGGGGGAACCGGCCCCGGCATTTT	CASGRGNRPRHF
TRBV10-3	-	-	TRBJ2-6	TGTGCCAGCAGCCCCGCCGGGGTACCAGGAGGGGCCAACGTCCTGACTTTC	CASSPAGVPGGANVLTF
TRBV15	-	-	TRBJ2-2	TGTGCCACCAGAGTTACAAGCACCGGGGAGCTGTTTTTT	CATRVTSTGELFF
TRBV13	many	TRBD2	TRBJ2-7	TGTGCCAGCAGCCCCGGACTAGCGGGACCTCTGGAGCAGTACTTC	CASSPGLAGPLEQYF
TRBV4-1	-	TRBD1	TRBJ1-5	TGCGCCAGCAGCCAAACCCTTCAGGACAGGTATGGGCAGCCCCAGCATTTT	CASSQTLQDRYGQPQHF
TRBV29-1	-	-	TRBJ1-1	TGCAGCAGTTACGAGGGCAGCGAAGCTTTCTTT	CSSYEGSEAFF
TRBV9	-	-	TRBJ1-1	TGCGCCAGCAGCAGGGCTACAGGAAACACTGAAGCTTTCTTT	CASSRATGNTEAFF
TRBV10-3	-	-	TRBJ2-7	TGTGCCATCAGTGAGGTGGGGTCGGGACCCGGCGGGCACGAGCAGTACTTC	CAISEVGSGPGGHEQYF
TRBV10-2	-	TRBD1	TRBJ1-2	TGCGCCAGCAGTGAACCGGGACAGAACTATGGCTACACCTTC	CASSEPGQNYGYTF
TRBV4-3	-	TRBD1	TRBJ2-6	TGCGCCAGCAGCCAATCCGGGACAGGGACGGGGGCCAACGTCCTGACTTTC	CASSQSGTGTGANVLTF
TRBV11-2	many	-	TRBJ1-5	TGTGCCAGCAGCCCGGGGTCTTCCGCCTATAGCAATCAGCCCCAGCATTTT	CASSPGSSAYSNQPQHF
TRBV19	many	-	TRBJ1-4	TGTGCCAGTAGTATAAGGGAAAAACTGTTTTTT	CASSIREKLFF
TRBV25-1	many	TRBD1	TRBJ2-7	TGTGCCAGCAGTATAACAGGGGGAGCGTCCGAGCAGTACTTC	CASSITGGASEQYF
TRBV7-2	-	-	TRBJ2-7	TGTGCCATTACGGGGGCCTACGAGCAGTACTTC	CAITGAYEQYF
TRBV7-9	-	-	TRBJ2-7	TGTGCCAGCAGCCCCTTGCAAAGCTCCTACGGGCAGTACTTC	CASSPLQSSYGQYF
TRBV9	-	TRBD1	TRBJ1-3	TGTGCCAGCAGCGTAGATACAGGGGACGGAAACACCATATATTTT	CASSVDTGDGNTIYF
TRBV5-6	-	-	TRBJ2-2	TGTGCCAGCAGCTTGGATGGGGGGTTCACCGGGGAGCTGTTTTTT	CASSLDGGFTGELFF
TRBV4-3	few	-	TRBJ2-7	TGCGCCAGCAGCCAAGTGCTTAGCGGCTTTTACTACGAGCAGTACTTC	CASSQVLSGFYYEQYF
TRBV6-5	many	TRBD1	TRBJ1-5	TGTGCCAGCGGGACAGAGAATCAGCCCCAGCATTTT	CASGTENQPQHF
TRBV6-5	many	-	TRBJ1-2	TGTGCCAGCACCCGGCGGAGGGAGGACGTTGGCTACACCTTC	CASTRRREDVGYTF
TRBV10-3	-	TRBD1	TRBJ2-2	TGTGCCAGCAGGATGGGACAGGGGGCCGGGGAGCTGTTTTTT	CASRMGQGAGELFF
TRBV10-3	-	-	TRBJ2-7	TGTGCCATCAGTGAGTCTGGAGGATCTTCCTATGGCTACGAGCAGTACTTC	CAISESGGSSYGYEQYF
TRBV20-1	-	-	TRBJ2-5	TGCAGTGCTAGCCCCGGGACTCGAGAGACCCAGTACTTC	CSASPGTRETQYF
TRBV29-1	many	-	TRBJ2-5	TGCAGCGTTGGAGGCACAACTCTCGGGCAAGAGACCCAGTACTTC	CSVGGTTLGQETQYF